The T cell receptor beta chain under discussion was sequenced for a study of shared clonotypes between healthy human individuals. Measured with immunoSEQ multiplex PCR; TCRdb has only the in-frame clones, and not every one. The table shows 2 million to 2.5 million clones, with approximately 93% occurring only once. Germline loops: CDR1 MNHEY, CDR2 SVGAGI. Trimming shortened V by 5 bases and J by 6 bases, and 16 bases separated the two germline ends. The CDR3 runs 14 residues. This sequence was found in a man aged 18 to 29 in good health. Some clones in this sample may be carry-over from other donors' samples. The sequencing sample was made of naive CD4+ T cells from PBMCs. This sample's subset: CD45RA+ positively selected. The gene calls are TRBV6-5 and TRBJ1-2; D perhaps matches TRBD1 (6 bases). The CDR3 DNA reads as TGTGCCAGCAGTGACTTCTGGGGGCTAAATGGCTACACCTTC. It encodes CASSDFWGLNGYTF.